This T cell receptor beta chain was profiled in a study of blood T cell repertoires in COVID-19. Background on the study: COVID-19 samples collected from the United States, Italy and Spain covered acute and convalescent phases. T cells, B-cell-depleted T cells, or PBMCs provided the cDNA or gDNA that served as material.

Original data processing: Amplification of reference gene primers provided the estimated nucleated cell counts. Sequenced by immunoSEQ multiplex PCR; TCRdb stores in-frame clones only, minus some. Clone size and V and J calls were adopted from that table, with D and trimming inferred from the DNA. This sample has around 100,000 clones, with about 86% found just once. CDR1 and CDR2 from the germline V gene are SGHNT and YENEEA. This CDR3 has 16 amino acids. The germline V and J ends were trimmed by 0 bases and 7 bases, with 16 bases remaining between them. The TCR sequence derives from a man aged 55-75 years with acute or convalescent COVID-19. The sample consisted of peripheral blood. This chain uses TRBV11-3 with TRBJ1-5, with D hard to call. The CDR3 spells CASSLDQEGSGQPQHF. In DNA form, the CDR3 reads TGTGCCAGCAGCTTAGATCAGGAGGGTTCGGGGCAGCCCCAGCATTTT. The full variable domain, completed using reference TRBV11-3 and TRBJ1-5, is EAGVVQSPRYKIIEKKQPVAFWCNPISGHNTLYWYLQNLGQGPELLIRYENEEAVDDSQLPKDRFSAERLKGVDSTLKIQPAELGDSAVYLCASSLDQEGSGQPQHFGDGTRLSIL.